These T cell receptor beta chains were read from a single sample in a study of blood T cell repertoires in COVID-19. Profiling relied on immunoSEQ multiplex PCR, and the TCRdb table lists in-frame clones only, not all of them. The sample records some 120,000 clones, 55% to 75% being singletons. Sequencing was done on a sample of peripheral blood. The receptor source for this set is a human donor with acute or convalescent COVID-19. The donor label of this sample is uncertain. The conserved cysteine and the conserved F or W are not part of the CDR3 here. Fields, in order: clone size, V gene, J gene, CDR3 protein. Clone sizes are given selectively: once, few, many, or a class where the clone is expanded.

NA	TRBV18	TRBJ1-5	ASSQGVDQPQH
NA	TRBV28	TRBJ1-5	ASTPPGSRNQPQH
once	TRBV2	TRBJ1-2	ASSGGEDYGYT
NA	TRBV6-5	TRBJ2-3	ASSYSALHTQY
NA	TRBV29-1	TRBJ1-1	SVERDRDRAF
many	TRBV2	TRBJ1-3	ASSRDISGNTIY
NA	TRBV10-3	TRBJ2-3	AIATGTSTDTQY
NA	TRBV6-5	TRBJ2-5	ASSSPGQGAVETQY
NA	TRBV10-2	TRBJ2-3	ASSTSENTDTQY
NA	TRBV12-2	TRBJ1-1	ASRWGQRGCDTEAF
few	TRBV7-9	TRBJ2-5	ASSSGQGDPKETQY
NA	TRBV7-2	TRBJ2-4	ASSPRQGTAKNIQY
NA	TRBV6-2/TRBV6-3	TRBJ2-5	ASSLTGGRETQY
NA	TRBV28	TRBJ2-2	ASSTHAGTRGAGGELF
once	TRBV11-2	TRBJ1-6	ASSLETLSPLH
few	TRBV3-1/TRBV3-2	TRBJ1-1	ASSPGQKNTEAF
NA	TRBV24-1	TRBJ2-2	ATSDREWGGELF
NA	TRBV5-1	TRBJ1-2	ASSLGQGNYGYT
NA	TRBV2	TRBJ2-4	ASSDRGNIQY
NA	TRBV7-9	TRBJ1-4	ASTLGQNNEKLF
NA	TRBV11-3	TRBJ2-3	ASSLGTAPDTQY
NA	TRBV14	TRBJ2-3	ASGGQTTDTQY
NA	TRBV28	TRBJ1-2	ASTHKRWIRGGYT
NA	TRBV9	TRBJ1-5	ASSATGGLDQPQH
NA	TRBV25-1	TRBJ1-5	ASSEGGAQPQH
NA	TRBV2	TRBJ2-6	ASTRDGGANVLT
NA	TRBV2	TRBJ1-1	ASSIRGQNTEAF
NA	TRBV11-2	TRBJ1-2	ASSRVGDYGYT
NA	TRBV19	TRBJ2-7	ASSSADRGGEQY
NA	TRBV2	TRBJ2-3	ASSVGTLATDTQY
NA	TRBV30	TRBJ1-1	AWSTGGHTEAF
NA	TRBV12-3/TRBV12-4	TRBJ2-2	ASSLRGRGELF
NA	TRBV7-7	TRBJ2-5	ASSPHVTGKETQY
once	TRBV5-1	TRBJ2-3	ASSSGQGYSTDTQY
NA	TRBV6-5	TRBJ2-1	ASTTGLLYNEQF
NA	TRBV18	TRBJ1-2	ASSRQGSGYT
few	TRBV28	TRBJ2-1	ASSSIPMTRLRDEQF
NA	TRBV29-1	TRBJ1-2	SVQGVYGYT
NA	TRBV18	TRBJ1-2	ASTPGQGTYGYT
NA	TRBV29-1	TRBJ2-5	SVGGRMGETQY
many	TRBV28	TRBJ1-5	ASSLPIGGYSNQPQH